This record concerns one TCR beta chain sequence. This sample is drawn from a study of cytomegalovirus exposure and HLA in healthy donors. The repertoire was sequenced with immunoSEQ multiplex PCR; TCRdb's copy has only in-frame clones and lacks some. This table has approximately 170,000 clones, around 85% appearing once. This CDR3 spans 17 amino acids. Germline V CDR1 and CDR2: SGDLS, YYNGEE. V lost 3 bases to trimming and J lost 0 bases, with 13 bases between them. The sample taken for sequencing was PBMCs. The TCR sequence derives from a man aged 18 to 35 in good health and CMV-seropositive. This sequence joins TRBV9 and TRBJ1-6; no clear D gene. Here the CDR3 reads CASSGPRGSSYNSPLHF. The CDR3 DNA is TGTGCCAGCAGCGGGCCGCGGGGTAGCTCCTATAATTCACCCCTCCACTTT.